Listed here is a single T cell receptor beta chain. The antigen it recognizes is unknown. A read error may explain this, as a much larger clone is one base away. The data derive from a study of T cells in Graves' hyperthyroidism and ophthalmopathy (dated by TCRdb to between 2018 and 2021). About the investigation overall: A discovery cohort of roughly 100 patients, approximately 44 with Graves' ophthalmopathy and about 58 with stable Graves' hyperthyroidism, was used to find distinguishing TCR V-J signatures. Whether ophthalmopathy could be predicted prospectively was tested in an independent validation cohort made up of some 20 hyperthyroidism patients plus 17 patients who later progressed to ophthalmopathy. The 100 or so discovery patients were randomly split 7:3 into training and test sets. In roughly six Graves' hyperthyroidism patients, the study also compared T-cell repertoires from thyroid tissue with T-cell repertoires from blood. Once sampling was done, hyperthyroidism patients were given methimazole at a starting dose of 30 mg daily, whereas ophthalmopathy patients were given high-dose intravenous methylprednisolone. TCR Vbeta CDR3 sequencing of 120 to 150 peripheral blood samples (approximately 44 ophthalmopathy, 75 hyperthyroidism and 17 progressor patients) is reported in the paper. The investigation overall reported the following: Sample size was not statistically predetermined, and investigators were not blinded to group allocation. Ophthalmopathy was separated from stable hyperthyroidism by a 13 V-J signature model, with approximately 90% sensitivity and 81% to 83% specificity obtained in cross-validation and 80%/75% obtained in testing. In validation, the model predicted progression to ophthalmopathy with approximately 71% sensitivity and 72% to 85% specificity, a median of about 6 months before onset. Blood samples also contained most of the expanded thyroid clonotypes (frequency above 0.001), which suggests that blood repertoires may reflect thyroid immune responses.

Patients with uncontrolled infections, other autoimmune diseases, pregnancy or lactation were excluded. Clinical symptoms, serum thyroxine and TRAb, thyroid ultrasound, and orbital computed tomography formed the basis for the diagnoses. Trizol reagent was used to extract total RNA, and RNA quality was then checked on an Agilent 2100 Bioanalyzer. TCR beta CDR3 regions were amplified from RNA transcripts. The TCR CDR3 was subjected to a first round of RT-PCR using the HTBI primer set and the Qiagen OneStep RT-PCR kit. Libraries were constructed in a second round of multiplex PCR, after which size selection and purification were carried out. The libraries were sequenced on an Illumina HiSeq2000 using paired-end 100 bp reads. On the authors' methods: SOAPnuke was used to process the raw data, throwing out any read that contained adapters or uncalled bases, had a mean Phred below 15, or lacked an exact constant-primer or identifier match. High-quality paired reads were merged with COPE v1.2.5, and unique nucleotide sequences were defined as clonotypes. MiTCR v1.1 was used to align clonotypes to the IMGT TRBV, TRBD and TRBJ reference segments. The analysis was restricted to V-J combinations with a frequency above 0.0001, which together covered about 99% of the repertoires. The TCS score was defined as the ratio of F50 (clonal expansion) to E x V (chaos), calculated using BLOSUM62-based TCRdist between CDR3 peptides within each V-J. Welch's t-statistics and random forest reduced 450 to 600 V-J features to roughly 13, which were used in a naive Bayes classifier (R e1071). The Morisita-Horn index was used to measure how similar the thyroid and blood repertoires were. TCRdb passed the public sequencing reads through fastp at Q25 and MiXCR, retaining productive beta sequences. Entries that share a CDR3 protein sequence are merged under the most common genes and DNA. These V and J calls are TCRdb output, not the study's own analysis. This sample holds hundreds of thousands of distinct CDR3 sequences; just under 45% were observed only once. The top ten clonotypes cover 6.5% to 9% of the sample.

V sheds 2 bases and J sheds 7 bases, leaving 12 bases between their ends. The CDR3 measures 15 amino acids from cysteine to phenylalanine. CDR3 DNA is the only sequence kept; it has 45 bases, read in frame from the first base. CDR1 and CDR2, looked up from the germline V gene, are SNHLY and FYNNEI. The clonotype was recovered from an adult man with Graves' disease, either hyperthyroidism or ophthalmopathy (not recorded which). Sequenced input: peripheral blood or thyroid tissue (not recorded which). The rearranged segments are TRBV2 and TRBJ1-6; the D segment could be TRBD1, given 6 matching bases. CDR3 region: CASSEKQGGNSPLHF. The sequence in DNA is TGTGCCAGCAGTGAAAAACAGGGTGGCAATTCACCCCTCCACTTT.